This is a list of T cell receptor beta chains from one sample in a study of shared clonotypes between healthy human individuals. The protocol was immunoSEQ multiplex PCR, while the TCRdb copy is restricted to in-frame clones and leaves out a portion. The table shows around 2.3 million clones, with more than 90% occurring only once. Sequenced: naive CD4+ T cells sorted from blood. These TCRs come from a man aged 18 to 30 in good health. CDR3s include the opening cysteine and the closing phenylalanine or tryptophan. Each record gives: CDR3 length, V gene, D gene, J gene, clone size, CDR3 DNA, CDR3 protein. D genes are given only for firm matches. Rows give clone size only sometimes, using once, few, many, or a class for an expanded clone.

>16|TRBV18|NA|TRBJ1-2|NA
TGTGCCAGCTCACCACCCCAACACCACAATCAATATGGCTACACCTTC
CASSPPQHHNQYGYTF
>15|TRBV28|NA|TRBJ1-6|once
TGTGCCAGCAGTTCAGGGAGCTCCTATAATTCACCCCTCCACTTT
CASSSGSSYNSPLHF
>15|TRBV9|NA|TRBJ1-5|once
TGTGCCAGCAGCGTAGCCGGGGGAAGCAATCAGCCCCAGCATTTT
CASSVAGGSNQPQHF
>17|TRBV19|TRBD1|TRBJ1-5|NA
TGTGCCAGTAGTATCGGCAGGGGGGGATATAGCAATCAGCCCCAGCATTTT
CASSIGRGGYSNQPQHF
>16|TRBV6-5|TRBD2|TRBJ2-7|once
TGTGCCAGCAGTTATAGGGTTGGGCTAGCGGGAGCCGAGCAGTACTTC
CASSYRVGLAGAEQYF
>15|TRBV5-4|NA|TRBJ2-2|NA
TGTGCCAGCAGCACGGGGGGCAGGGGGACCGGGGAGCTGTTTTTT
CASSTGGRGTGELFF
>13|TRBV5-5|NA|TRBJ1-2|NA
TGTGCCAGCAGCACTTCACCCGAAGCTGGCTACACCTTC
CASSTSPEAGYTF
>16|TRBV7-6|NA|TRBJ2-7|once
TGTGCCAGCAGCTCTTCAGCCAAGCGCGGCTCCTACGAGCAGTACTTC
CASSSSAKRGSYEQYF
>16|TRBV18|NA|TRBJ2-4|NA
TGTGCCAGCTCACCAGAGAGGGGACTAGCCAAAAACATTCAGTACTTC
CASSPERGLAKNIQYF
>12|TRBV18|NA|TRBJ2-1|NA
TGTGCCAGCTCACTCCCAGTGGGTGAGCAGTTCTTC
CASSLPVGEQFF
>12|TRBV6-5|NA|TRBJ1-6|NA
TGTGCCAGCAGTCCCCGGTGGGGACCCCTCCACTTT
CASSPRWGPLHF
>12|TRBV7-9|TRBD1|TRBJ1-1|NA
TGTGCCAGCAGTCGGGGGACAGCCGAAGCTTTCTTT
CASSRGTAEAFF
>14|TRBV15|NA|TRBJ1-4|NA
TGTGCCACCAGCAGAGATGGAACTGGTGAAAAACTGTTTTTT
CATSRDGTGEKLFF
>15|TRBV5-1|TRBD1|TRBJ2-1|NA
TGCGCCAGCAGCTTGGAACAGGGGTTAGTCAATGAGCAGTTCTTC
CASSLEQGLVNEQFF
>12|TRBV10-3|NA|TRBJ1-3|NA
TGTGCCATCAGTGAAAGGGGAAACACCATATATTTT
CAISERGNTIYF
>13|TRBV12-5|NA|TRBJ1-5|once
TGTGCTAGTGGTTTTGGGGGCAATCAGCCCCAGCATTTT
CASGFGGNQPQHF
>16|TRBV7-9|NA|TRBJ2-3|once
TGTGCCAGCAGCTTAAACCTAGCGTCTAGCACAGATACGCAGTATTTT
CASSLNLASSTDTQYF
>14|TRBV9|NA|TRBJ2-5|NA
TGTGCCAGCAGCGTAGGTGGGGGGCAAGAGACCCAGTACTTC
CASSVGGGQETQYF
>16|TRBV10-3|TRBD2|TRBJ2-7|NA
TGTGCCATCAGTGAGATAGCGGGAGGCCTCTCCTACGAGCAGTACTTC
CAISEIAGGLSYEQYF
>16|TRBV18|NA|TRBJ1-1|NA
TGTGCCAGCTCACCACCCGGGGGCTTCGAGAACACTGAAGCTTTCTTT
CASSPPGGFENTEAFF
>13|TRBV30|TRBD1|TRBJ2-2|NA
TGTGCCTGGAGGACAGGGCCGTCCGGGGAGCTGTTTTTT
CAWRTGPSGELFF
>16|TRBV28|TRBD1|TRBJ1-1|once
TGTGCCAGCAGTTTCCCGGACAGGGGCCTGAACACTGAAGCTTTCTTT
CASSFPDRGLNTEAFF
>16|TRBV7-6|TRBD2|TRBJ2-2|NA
TGTGCCAGCAGCTTAGTGGCGGGAGGGAACACCGGGGAGCTGTTTTTT
CASSLVAGGNTGELFF
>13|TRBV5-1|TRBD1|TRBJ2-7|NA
TGCGCCAGCAGCGAATGGGGACAGTACGAGCAGTACTTC
CASSEWGQYEQYF
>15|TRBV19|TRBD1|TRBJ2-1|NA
TGTGCAATTAAATTAGGACAGGGATCCTACAATGAGCAGTTCTTC
CAIKLGQGSYNEQFF
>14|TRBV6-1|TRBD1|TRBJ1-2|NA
TGTGCCAGCAGATCGGACAGGGGGTACTATGGCTACACCTTC
CASRSDRGYYGYTF
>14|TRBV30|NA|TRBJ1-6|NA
TGTGCCTGGAGTGCGCAAAACTATAATTCACCCCTCCACTTT
CAWSAQNYNSPLHF
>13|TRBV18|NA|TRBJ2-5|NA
TGTGCCAGCTCACCGACGGCCGTGGAGACCCAGTACTTC
CASSPTAVETQYF
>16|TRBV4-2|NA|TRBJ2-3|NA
TGTGCCAGCAGCCTAGAGGTAACGGGAGTGACAGATACGCAGTATTTT
CASSLEVTGVTDTQYF
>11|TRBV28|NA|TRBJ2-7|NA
TGTGCCAGCAGCCAGAAATACGAGCAGTACTTC
CASSQKYEQYF
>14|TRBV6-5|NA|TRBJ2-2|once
TGTGCCAGCAGCACTTTAATTAACATAGGGGAGCTGTTTTTT
CASSTLINIGELFF
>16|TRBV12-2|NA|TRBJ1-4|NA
TGTGCAAGTCACTTAATAACTTGGCATTCCCGTGAAAAACTGTTTTTT
CASHLITWHSREKLFF
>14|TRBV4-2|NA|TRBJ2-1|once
TGTGCCAGCAGCCAAGATTTGGCAGGGTGGAGGCAGTTCTTC
CASSQDLAGWRQFF
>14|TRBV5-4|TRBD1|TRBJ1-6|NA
TGTGCCAGCAGCGCGGACAGGGTGCGTTCACCCCTCCACTTT
CASSADRVRSPLHF
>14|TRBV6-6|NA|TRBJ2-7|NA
TGTGCCAGCAGTACAACCAGAGCTAGCGACGAGCAGTACTTC
CASSTTRASDEQYF
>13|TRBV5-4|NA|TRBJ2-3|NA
TGTGCCAGCAGCTTACAGGGGGGGGATACGCAGTATTTT
CASSLQGGDTQYF
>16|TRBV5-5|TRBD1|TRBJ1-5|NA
TGTGCCAGCAGCATCGGGACAGATCGATCCAATCAGCCCCAGCATTTT
CASSIGTDRSNQPQHF
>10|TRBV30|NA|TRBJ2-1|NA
TGTGCACCCTGGGCTAGCAGGCAGTTCTTC
CAPWASRQFF
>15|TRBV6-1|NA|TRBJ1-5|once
TGTGCCAGCAGTGCGGGCAGGGATGGCAATCAGCCCCAGCATTTT
CASSAGRDGNQPQHF
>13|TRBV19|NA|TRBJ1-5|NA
TGTGCCAGTAGTTTACAGGGTACTCAGCCCCAGCATTTT
CASSLQGTQPQHF
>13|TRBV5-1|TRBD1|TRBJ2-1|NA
TGCGCCAGCAGCCACAGGGGCGAGAATGAGCAGTTCTTC
CASSHRGENEQFF
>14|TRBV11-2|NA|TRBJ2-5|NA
TGTGCCAGCAGCCGGGAGCTTCCACAAGAGACCCAGTACTTC
CASSRELPQETQYF
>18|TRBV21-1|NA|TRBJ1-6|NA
TGTGCCAGCAGCCCTAATGGGGGGACAGGGGTCGCGAATTCACCCCTCCACTTT
CASSPNGGTGVANSPLHF
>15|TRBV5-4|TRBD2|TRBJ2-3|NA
TGTGCCAGCAGCCGGGAGGGGGGCGGCACAGATACGCAGTATTTT
CASSREGGGTDTQYF
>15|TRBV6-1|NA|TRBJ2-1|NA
TGTGCCAGCAGCGCCGACGGGCACTCCTACAATGAGCAGTTCTTC
CASSADGHSYNEQFF
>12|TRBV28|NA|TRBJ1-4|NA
TGTGCCAGCACCGTGGCTCGGGAAAAACTGTTTTTT
CASTVAREKLFF
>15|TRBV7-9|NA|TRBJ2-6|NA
TGTGCCAGCAGCTTACAGGGAACAGGGGCCAACGTCCTGACTTTC
CASSLQGTGANVLTF
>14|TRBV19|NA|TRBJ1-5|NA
TGTGCCAGTAGCGGGGGGATGGCCAATCAGCCCCAGCATTTT
CASSGGMANQPQHF
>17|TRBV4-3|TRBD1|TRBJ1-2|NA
TGCGCCAGCAGCCAGAAAATGACAGGGGCGTTAGACTATGGCTACACCTTC
CASSQKMTGALDYGYTF
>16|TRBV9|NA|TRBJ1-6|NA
TGTGCCAGCAGCGTAAGCTCGGGCAGGGCAGATTCACCCCTCCACTTT
CASSVSSGRADSPLHF
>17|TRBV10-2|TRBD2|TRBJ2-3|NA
TGCGCCACTTCAGACGGTCGGGGGGGGTATAGCACAGATACGCAGTATTTT
CATSDGRGGYSTDTQYF
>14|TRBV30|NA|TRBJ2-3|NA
TGTGCCTGGAGTGTAATCCAGGCCACAGATACGCAGTATTTT
CAWSVIQATDTQYF
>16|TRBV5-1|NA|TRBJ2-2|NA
TGCGCCAGCGGCGGACCGACAGCGTCGAACACCGGGGAGCTGTTTTTT
CASGGPTASNTGELFF
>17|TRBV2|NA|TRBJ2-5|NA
TGTGCCAGCAGTGGAAAACCCTATCAGGAGGCTCCCGAGACCCAGTACTTC
CASSGKPYQEAPETQYF
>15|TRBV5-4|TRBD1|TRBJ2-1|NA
TGTGCCAGCAGCATGGACAGGAGCTCCTACAATGAGCAGTTCTTC
CASSMDRSSYNEQFF